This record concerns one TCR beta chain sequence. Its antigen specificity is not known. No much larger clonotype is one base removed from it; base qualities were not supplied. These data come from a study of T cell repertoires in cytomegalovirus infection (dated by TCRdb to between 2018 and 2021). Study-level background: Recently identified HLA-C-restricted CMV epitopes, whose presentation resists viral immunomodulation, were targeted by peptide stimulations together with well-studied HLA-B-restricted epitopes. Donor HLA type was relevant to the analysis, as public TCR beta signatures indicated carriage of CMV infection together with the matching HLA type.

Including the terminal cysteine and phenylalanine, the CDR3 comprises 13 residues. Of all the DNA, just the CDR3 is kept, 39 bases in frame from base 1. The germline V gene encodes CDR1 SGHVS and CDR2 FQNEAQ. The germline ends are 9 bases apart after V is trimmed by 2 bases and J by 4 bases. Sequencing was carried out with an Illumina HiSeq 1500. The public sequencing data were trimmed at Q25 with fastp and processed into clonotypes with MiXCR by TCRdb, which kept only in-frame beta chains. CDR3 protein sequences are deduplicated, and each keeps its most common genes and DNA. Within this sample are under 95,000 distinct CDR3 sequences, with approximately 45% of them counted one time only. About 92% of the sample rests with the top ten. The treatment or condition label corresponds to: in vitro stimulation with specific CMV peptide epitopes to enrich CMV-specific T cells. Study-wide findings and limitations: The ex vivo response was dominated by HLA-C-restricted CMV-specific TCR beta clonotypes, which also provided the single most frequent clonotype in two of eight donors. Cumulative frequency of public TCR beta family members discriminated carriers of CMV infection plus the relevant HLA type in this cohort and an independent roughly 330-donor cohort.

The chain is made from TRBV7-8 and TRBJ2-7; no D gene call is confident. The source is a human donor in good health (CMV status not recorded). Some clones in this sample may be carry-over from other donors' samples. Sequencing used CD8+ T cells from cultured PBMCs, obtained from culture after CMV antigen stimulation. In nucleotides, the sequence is TGTGCCAGCAGCTTAAGAGATCCGTACGAGCAGTACTTC. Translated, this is CASSLRDPYEQYF.